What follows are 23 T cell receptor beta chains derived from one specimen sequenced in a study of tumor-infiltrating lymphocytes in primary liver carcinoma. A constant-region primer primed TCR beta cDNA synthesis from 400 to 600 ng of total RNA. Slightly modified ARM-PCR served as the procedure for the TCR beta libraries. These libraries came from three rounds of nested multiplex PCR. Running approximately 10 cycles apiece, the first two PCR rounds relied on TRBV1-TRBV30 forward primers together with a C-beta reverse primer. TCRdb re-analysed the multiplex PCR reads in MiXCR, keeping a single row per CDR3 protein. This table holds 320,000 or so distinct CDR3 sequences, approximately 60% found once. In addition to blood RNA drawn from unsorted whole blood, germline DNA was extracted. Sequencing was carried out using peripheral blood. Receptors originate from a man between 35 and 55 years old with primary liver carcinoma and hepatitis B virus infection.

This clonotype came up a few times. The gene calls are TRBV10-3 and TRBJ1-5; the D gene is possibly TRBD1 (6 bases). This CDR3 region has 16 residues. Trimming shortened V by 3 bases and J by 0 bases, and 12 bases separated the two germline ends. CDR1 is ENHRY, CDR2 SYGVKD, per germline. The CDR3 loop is CAISDGTPYSNQPQHF. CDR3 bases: TGTGCCATCAGTGACGGGACACCTTATAGCAATCAGCCCCAGCATTTT.

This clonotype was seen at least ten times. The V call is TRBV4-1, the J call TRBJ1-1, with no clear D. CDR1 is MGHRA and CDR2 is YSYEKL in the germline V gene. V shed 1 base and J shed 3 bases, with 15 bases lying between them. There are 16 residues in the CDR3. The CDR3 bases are TGCGCCAGCAGCCAAGCTCCCATCAGTCGGGACACTGAAGCTTTCTTT. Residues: CASSQAPISRDTEAFF.

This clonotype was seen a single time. CDR3 DNA: TGTGCCAGCAGCTTCGGCCAGGGCATGAACACCGGGGAGCTGTTTTTT. This gives the protein CASSFGQGMNTGELFF. The chain couples TRBV7-9 to TRBJ2-2; a weak D match, TRBD1 (5 bases). CDR3 length: 16 amino acids. Trimming took off 3 bases at V and 1 base at J, with 12 bases between the two ends. Germline CDR1 and CDR2: SEHNR and FQNEAQ (reference sequence).

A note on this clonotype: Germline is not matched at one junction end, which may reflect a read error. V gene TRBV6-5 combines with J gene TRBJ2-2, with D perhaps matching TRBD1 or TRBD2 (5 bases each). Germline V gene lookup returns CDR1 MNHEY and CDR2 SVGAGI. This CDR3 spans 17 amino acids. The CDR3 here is CASSLAISIGQSGELSF. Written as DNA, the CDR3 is TGTGCCAGCAGTCTCGCTATTTCGATCGGACAATCCGGGGAGCTGTCTTTT.

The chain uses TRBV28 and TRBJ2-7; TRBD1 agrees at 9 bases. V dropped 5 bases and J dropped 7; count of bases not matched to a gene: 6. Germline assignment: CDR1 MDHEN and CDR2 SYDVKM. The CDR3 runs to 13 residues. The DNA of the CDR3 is TGTGCCAGCAGTGGACAGGGGTCGAGAGAGCAGTACTTC. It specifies CASSGQGSREQYF.

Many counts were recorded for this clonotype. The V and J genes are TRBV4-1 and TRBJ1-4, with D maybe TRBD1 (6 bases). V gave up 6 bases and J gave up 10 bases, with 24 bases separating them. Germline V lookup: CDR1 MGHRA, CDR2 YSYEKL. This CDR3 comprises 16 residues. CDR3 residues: CASRSGARGIGGKLFF. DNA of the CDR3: TGCGCCAGCAGGTCGGGGGCGAGGGGAATTGGAGGAAAACTGTTTTTT.

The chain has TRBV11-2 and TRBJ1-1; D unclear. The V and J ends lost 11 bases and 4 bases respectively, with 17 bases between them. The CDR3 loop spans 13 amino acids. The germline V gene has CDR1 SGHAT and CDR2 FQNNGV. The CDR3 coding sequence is TGTGCCGGCGGCCTAGATGGAGGCACTGAAGCTTTCTTT. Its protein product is CAGGLDGGTEAFF.

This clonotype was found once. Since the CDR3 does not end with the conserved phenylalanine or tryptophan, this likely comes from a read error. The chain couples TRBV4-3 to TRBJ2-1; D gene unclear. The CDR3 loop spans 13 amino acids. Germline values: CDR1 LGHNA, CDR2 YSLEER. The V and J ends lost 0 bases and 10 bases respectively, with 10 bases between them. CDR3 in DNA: TGCGCCAGCAGCCAAGATATGTGGACCGAGCAGTTCCTC. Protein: CASSQDMWTEQFL.

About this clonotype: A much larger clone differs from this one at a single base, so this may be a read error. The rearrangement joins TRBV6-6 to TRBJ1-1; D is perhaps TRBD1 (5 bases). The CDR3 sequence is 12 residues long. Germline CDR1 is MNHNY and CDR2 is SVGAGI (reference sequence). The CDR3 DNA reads TGTACCAGCAGTTACTCGGGGGATGTGGCTTTCTTT. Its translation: CTSSYSGDVAFF.

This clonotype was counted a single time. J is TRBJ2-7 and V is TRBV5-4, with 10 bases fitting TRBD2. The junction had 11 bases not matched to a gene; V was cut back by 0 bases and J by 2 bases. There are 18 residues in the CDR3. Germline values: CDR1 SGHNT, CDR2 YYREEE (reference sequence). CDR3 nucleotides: TGTGCCAGCAGCTTGGACCGGCTAGCGGGAGTGAGAACCTACGAGCAGTACTTC. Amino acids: CASSLDRLAGVRTYEQYF.

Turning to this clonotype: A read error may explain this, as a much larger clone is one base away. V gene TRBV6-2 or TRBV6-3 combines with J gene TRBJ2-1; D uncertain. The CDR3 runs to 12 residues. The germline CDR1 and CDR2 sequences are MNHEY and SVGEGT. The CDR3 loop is CVSSYLRNEQFF. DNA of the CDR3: TGTGTCAGCAGTTACCTAAGGAATGAGCAGTTCTTC.

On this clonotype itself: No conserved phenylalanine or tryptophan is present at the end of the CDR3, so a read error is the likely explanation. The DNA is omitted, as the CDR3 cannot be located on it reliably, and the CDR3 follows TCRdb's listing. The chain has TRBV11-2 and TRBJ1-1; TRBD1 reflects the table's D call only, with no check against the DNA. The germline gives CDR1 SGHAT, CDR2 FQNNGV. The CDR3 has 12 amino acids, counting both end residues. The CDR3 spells CASSPLVGKGFL.

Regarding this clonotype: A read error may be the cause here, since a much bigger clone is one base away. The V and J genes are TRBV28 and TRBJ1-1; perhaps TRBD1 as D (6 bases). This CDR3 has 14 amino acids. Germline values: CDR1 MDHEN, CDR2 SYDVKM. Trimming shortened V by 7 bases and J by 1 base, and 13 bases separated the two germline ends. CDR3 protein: CASNSPGQNTEAFF. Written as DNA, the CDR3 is TGTGCCAGCAATTCCCCGGGACAGAACACTGAAGCTTTCTTT.

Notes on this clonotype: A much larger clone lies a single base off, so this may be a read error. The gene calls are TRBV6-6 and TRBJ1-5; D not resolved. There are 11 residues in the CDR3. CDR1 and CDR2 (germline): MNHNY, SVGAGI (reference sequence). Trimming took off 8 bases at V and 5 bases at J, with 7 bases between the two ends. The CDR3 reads CASEQHQPQHF. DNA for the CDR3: TGTGCCAGCGAACAACATCAGCCCCAGCATTTT.

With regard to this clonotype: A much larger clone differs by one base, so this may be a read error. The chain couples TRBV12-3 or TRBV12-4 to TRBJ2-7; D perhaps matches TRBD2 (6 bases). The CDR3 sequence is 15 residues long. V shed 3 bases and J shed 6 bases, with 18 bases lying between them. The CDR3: CASSFDRGTHPEQYF. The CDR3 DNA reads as TGTGCCAGCAGTTTCGACCGGGGGACGCATCCCGAGCAGTACTTC.

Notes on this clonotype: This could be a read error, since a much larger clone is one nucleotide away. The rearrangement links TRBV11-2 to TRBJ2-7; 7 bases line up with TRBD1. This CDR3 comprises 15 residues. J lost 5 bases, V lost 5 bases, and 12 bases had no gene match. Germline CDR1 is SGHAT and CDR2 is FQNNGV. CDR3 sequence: CASSGNRGLYHEQYF. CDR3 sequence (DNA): TGTGCCAGCAGCGGGAACAGGGGCCTCTACCACGAGCAGTACTTC.

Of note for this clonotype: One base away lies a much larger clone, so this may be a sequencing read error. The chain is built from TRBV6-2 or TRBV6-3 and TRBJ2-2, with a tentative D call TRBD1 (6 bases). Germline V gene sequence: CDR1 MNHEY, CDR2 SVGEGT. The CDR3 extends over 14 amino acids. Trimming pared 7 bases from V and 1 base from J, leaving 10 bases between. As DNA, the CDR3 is TGTGCCAGCAACCAGACAGGGAACACCGGGGAGCTGTTTTTT. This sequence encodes CASNQTGNTGELFF.

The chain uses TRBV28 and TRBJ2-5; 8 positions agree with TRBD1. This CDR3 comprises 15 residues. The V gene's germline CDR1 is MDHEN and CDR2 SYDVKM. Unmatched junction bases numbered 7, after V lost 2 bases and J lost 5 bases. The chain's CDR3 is CASSLSTGDRETQYF. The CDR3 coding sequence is TGTGCCAGCAGTTTAAGCACAGGGGACAGGGAGACCCAGTACTTC.

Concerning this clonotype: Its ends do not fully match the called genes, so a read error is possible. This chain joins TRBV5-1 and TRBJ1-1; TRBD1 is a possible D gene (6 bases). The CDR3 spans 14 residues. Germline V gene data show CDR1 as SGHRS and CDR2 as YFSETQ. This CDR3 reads CASSVDSLNTEALF. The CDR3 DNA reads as TGCGCCAGCAGCGTGGACAGTTTGAACACTGAAGCTTTGTTT. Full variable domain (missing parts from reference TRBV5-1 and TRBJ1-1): KAGVTQTPRYLIKTRGQQVTLSCSPISGHRSVSWYQQTPGQGLQFLFEYFSETQRNKGNFPGRFSGRQFSNSRSEMNVSTLELGDSALYLCASSVDSLNTEALFGQGTRLTVV.

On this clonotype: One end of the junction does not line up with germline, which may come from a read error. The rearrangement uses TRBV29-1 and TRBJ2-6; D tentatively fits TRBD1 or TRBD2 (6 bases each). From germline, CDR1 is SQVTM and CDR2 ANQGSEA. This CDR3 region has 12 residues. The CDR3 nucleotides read TGCAGCGTTGACTCGGGGGCCAACGTCCTGAGTTTC. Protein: CSVDSGANVLSF.

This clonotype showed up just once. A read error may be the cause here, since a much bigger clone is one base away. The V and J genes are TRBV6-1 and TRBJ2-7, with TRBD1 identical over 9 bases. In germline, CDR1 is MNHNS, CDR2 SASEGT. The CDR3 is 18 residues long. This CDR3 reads CACSEAVIGTGSSYEQYF. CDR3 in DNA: TGTGCCTGCAGTGAAGCGGTTATTGGGACAGGGAGCTCCTACGAGCAGTACTTC.

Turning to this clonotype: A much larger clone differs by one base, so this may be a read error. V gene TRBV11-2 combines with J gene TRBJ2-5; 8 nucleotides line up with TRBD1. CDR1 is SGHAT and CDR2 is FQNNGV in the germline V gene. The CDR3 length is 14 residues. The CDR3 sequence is CASSPTGGKDTQYF. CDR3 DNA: TGTGCCAGCAGCCCTACAGGGGGGAAAGATACCCAGTACTTC. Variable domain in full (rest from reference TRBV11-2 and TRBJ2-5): EAGVAQSPRYKIIEKRQSVAFWCNPISGHATLYWYQQILGQGPKLLIQFQNNGVVDDSQLPKDRFSAERLKGVDSTLKIQPAKLEDSAVYLCASSPTGGKDTQYFGPGTRLLVL.

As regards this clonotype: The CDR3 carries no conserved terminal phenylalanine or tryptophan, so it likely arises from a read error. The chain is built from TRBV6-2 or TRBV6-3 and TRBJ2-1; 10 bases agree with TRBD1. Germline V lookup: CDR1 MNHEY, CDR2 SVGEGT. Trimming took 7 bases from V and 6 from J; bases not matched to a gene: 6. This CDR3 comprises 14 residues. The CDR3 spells CASNGTGDPNEQFL. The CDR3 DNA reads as TGTGCCAGCAATGGGACAGGGGATCCCAATGAGCAGTTCCTC.